The 5 T cell receptor beta chains below come from one sample, sequenced in a study of T cell changes during pregnancy in multiple sclerosis. Sequenced by immunoSEQ multiplex PCR; TCRdb stores in-frame clones only, minus some. In the table there are fewer than 90,000 clones, 90% to 95% of which are singletons. The source material was peripheral blood, sampled in the first trimester of pregnancy. The receptors here all came from a female donor with multiple sclerosis, enrolled in a pregnancy study.

The chain uses TRBV5-6 and TRBJ1-2, with D possibly TRBD1 on 5 matching bases. Germline V lookup: CDR1 SGHDT, CDR2 YYEEEE. V lost 2 bases and J 4 bases, leaving 15 bases between the germline ends. CDR3 size: 15 residues. For the CDR3, the DNA is TGTGCCAGCAGCTTTAGGCAGGCCGGGGGCTATGGCTACACCTTC. It encodes CASSFRQAGGYGYTF.

The chain carries TRBV2 and TRBJ1-4; a possible D gene is TRBD1 (6 bases). CDR3 length: 16 amino acids. The germline gives CDR1 SNHLY, CDR2 FYNNEI. Trimming pared 0 bases from V and 8 bases from J, leaving 16 bases between. The CDR3, as DNA: TGTGCCAGCAGTGAAGCTCCTGTCACAGGGCAAGAAAAACTGTTTTTT. Its protein product is CASSEAPVTGQEKLFF.

V gene TRBV7-9 combines with J gene TRBJ1-4; D might be TRBD1 (5 bases). This CDR3 is 13 amino acids long. The V and J ends lost 8 bases and 3 bases respectively, with 10 bases between them. Germline values: CDR1 SEHNR, CDR2 FQNEAQ (reference sequence). CDR3 bases: TGTGCCAGCCGGGGGGTGCCTAATGAAAAACTGTTTTTT. Its protein is CASRGVPNEKLFF.

This chain uses TRBV2 with TRBJ1-1, with D uncertain. V shed 11 bases and J shed 1 base, with 14 bases lying between them. The CDR3 is 13 residues long. The germline V gene has CDR1 SNHLY and CDR2 FYNNEI. The CDR3 spells CARGRDSNTEAFF. CDR3 coding DNA: TGTGCCCGAGGAAGAGATTCGAACACTGAAGCTTTCTTT.

V gene TRBV6-1 combines with J gene TRBJ2-7; 11 bases map to TRBD2. The junction had 6 bases not matched to a gene; V was cut back by 7 bases and J by 1 base. Germline assignment: CDR1 MNHNS and CDR2 SASEGT. This CDR3 spans 15 amino acids. CDR3 sequence (DNA): TGTGCCAGCACTCCAACTAGCGGGAGTTCCTACGAGCAGTACTTC. Protein sequence: CASTPTSGSSYEQYF.